Presented here are 28 T cell receptor beta chains from one specimen sequenced in a study of shared clonotypes between healthy human individuals. Data came from immunoSEQ multiplex PCR; TCRdb stores just in-frame clones and leaves some out. The table shows fewer than 600,000 clones, with approximately 79% occurring only once. Material: PBMCs. The receptors here all came from a woman in her forties in good health. Some clones in this sample may be carry-over from other donors' samples.

The chain uses TRBV2 and TRBJ1-2, with D tentatively TRBD1 (5 bases). Trimming took off 7 bases at V and 1 base at J, with 13 bases between the two ends. The CDR3 runs 14 residues. Per germline, CDR1 SNHLY and CDR2 FYNNEI. The CDR3 is CASTPGGFNYGYTF. As DNA, the CDR3 is TGTGCCAGCACTCCGGGGGGGTTTAACTATGGCTACACCTTC.

This clone turned up a few times. The gene calls are TRBV27 and TRBJ1-4, with TRBD1 matching 10 bases. CDR1 and CDR2 from the germline V gene are MNHEY and SMNVEV (reference sequence). This CDR3 contains 16 residues. V gave up 7 bases and J gave up 7 bases; unmatched junction bases: 12. CDR3 amino acids: CASKGGTGTGVEKLFF. CDR3 nucleotides: TGTGCCAGCAAGGGTGGGACCGGGACAGGGGTTGAAAAACTGTTTTTT.

The chain uses TRBV15 and TRBJ2-2, with unresolved D. This CDR3 is built from 16 residues. The V gene lost 0 bases and the J gene lost 2 bases, with 10 bases spanning the gap. Germline V gives CDR1 LNHNV, CDR2 YYDKDF (reference sequence). The chain's CDR3 is CATSREFAENTGELFF. The CDR3 DNA is TGTGCCACCAGCAGAGAATTTGCAGAAAACACCGGGGAGCTGTTTTTT.

This sequence joins TRBV6-5 and TRBJ2-7; 13 nucleotides agree with TRBD2. V lost 4 bases and J lost 2; bases outside the gene matches: 5. The CDR3 has 16 residues. Germline values: CDR1 MNHEY, CDR2 SVGAGI. As DNA, the CDR3 is TGTGCCAGCAGTTTAACGGGACTAGCGGGGACCTACGAGCAGTACTTC. It yields the protein CASSLTGLAGTYEQYF.

CDR3 sequence: CASSYFTGIGELFF. The CDR3 DNA sequence: TGTGCCAGCAGTTATTTCACAGGAATCGGGGAGCTGTTTTTT. The J gene is TRBJ2-2, the V gene TRBV6-5; weak D call: TRBD1 (5 bases). Germline V gene sequence: CDR1 MNHEY, CDR2 SVGAGI. CDR3 length equals 14 residues. The V end lost 3 bases, the J end lost 7 bases, and 12 bases lay between the germline ends.

The chain couples TRBV18 to TRBJ1-2; D is ambiguous. The CDR3 covers 14 residues. CDR1 and CDR2 (germline): KGHSH, LQKENI. V lost 3 bases, J lost 4 bases, and 12 bases lay in between. CDR3 loop: CASSPPGPFYGYTF. The DNA for the CDR3 is TGTGCCAGCTCACCCCCCGGACCTTTCTATGGCTACACCTTC.

The chain carries TRBV7-3 and TRBJ2-3; no definite D call. The CDR3 runs 14 residues. Germline values: CDR1 SGHTA, CDR2 FQGTGA. Trimming shortened V by 5 bases and J by 5 bases, and 14 bases separated the two germline ends. In nucleotides, the CDR3 is TGTGCCAGCAGCGGACCCGAAGCTGGAGATACGCAGTATTTT. Residues: CASSGPEAGDTQYF.

This clone was found once. The rearrangement uses TRBV11-2 and TRBJ1-5; D unclear. This CDR3 has 13 amino acids. Germline V lookup: CDR1 SGHAT, CDR2 FQNNGV. Trimming took 2 bases from V and 7 from J, leaving 9 bases between them. The CDR3 DNA reads as TGTGCCAGCAGCTTATGGCCAGGCCAGCCCCAGCATTTT. Amino acids: CASSLWPGQPQHF.

The rearrangement links TRBV30 to TRBJ1-5, with 8 bases fitting TRBD1. Trimming removed 0 bases from V and 3 bases from J; junction bases left unmatched: 4. Germline V gene lookup returns CDR1 GTSNPN and CDR2 SVGIG (reference sequence). This CDR3 spans 15 amino acids. This CDR3 reads CAWSVTGGPNQPQHF. DNA for the CDR3: TGTGCCTGGAGTGTCACAGGGGGACCCAATCAGCCCCAGCATTTT.

The V call is TRBV4-2, the J call TRBJ1-3; tentatively, D is TRBD1 (6 bases). Germline assignment: CDR1 LGHNA and CDR2 YNFKEQ. This CDR3 contains 16 residues. The V gene lost 4 bases and the J gene lost 1 base, with 14 bases spanning the gap. DNA of the CDR3: TGTGCCAGCAGCCTCCTCGAAGGGGGATCTGGAAACACCATATATTTT. Translation gives CASSLLEGGSGNTIYF.

This clone was picked up many times. The gene calls are TRBV2 and TRBJ2-7; possible D gene TRBD2, 6 bases. Germline V gene data show CDR1 as SNHLY and CDR2 as FYNNEI. V was cut by 7 bases and J by 1 base, with 14 bases left in between. The CDR3 has 14 amino acids. The CDR3 sequence is CASKFRDLSYEQYF. In DNA form, the CDR3 reads TGTGCCAGCAAGTTCCGGGACTTGTCCTACGAGCAGTACTTC.

The rearrangement links TRBV5-1 to TRBJ2-1; 9 positions agree with TRBD2. V lost 4 bases, J lost 2 bases, and 7 bases stayed unmatched. Per the germline V gene, CDR1 is SGHRS and CDR2 is YFSETQ. This CDR3 spans 16 amino acids. CDR3 nucleotides: TGCGCCAGCAGCCCCGCCCCTAGCGGGACCTACAATGAGCAGTTCTTC. Translation gives CASSPAPSGTYNEQFF.

The chain couples TRBV15 to TRBJ2-3; D gene unclear. This CDR3 is built from 15 residues. V was cut by 3 bases and J by 4 bases, with 14 bases left in between. Germline CDR1 is LNHNV and CDR2 is YYDKDF (reference sequence). The CDR3, as DNA: TGTGCCACCAGCAGGGCGAGTAGCAAACCAGATACGCAGTATTTT. Translating gives CATSRASSKPDTQYF.

This clone was counted a few times. The rearrangement uses TRBV15 and TRBJ1-5; TRBD1 matches at 9 bases. The CDR3 spans 16 residues. Trimming at V came to 0 bases and at J to 6 bases, leaving 6 bases not matched to a gene. From germline, CDR1 is LNHNV and CDR2 YYDKDF (reference sequence). The CDR3 loop reads CATSRDRQGVGQPQHF. In DNA form, the CDR3 reads TGTGCCACCAGCAGAGATCGACAGGGGGTGGGTCAGCCCCAGCATTTT. The variable domain in full, with the rest retrieved from reference TRBV15 and TRBJ1-5, is DAMVIQNPRYQVTQFGKPVTLSCSQTLNHNVMYWYQQKSSQAPKLLFHYYDKDFNNEADTPDNFQSRRPNTSFCFLDIRSPGLGDTAMYLCATSRDRQGVGQPQHFGDGTRLSIL.

Here the CDR3 DNA reads TGTGCCAGCAGCTTAGATGGCCAAGGGGAGCAGTTCTTC. As protein: CASSLDGQGEQFF. The chain combines TRBV7-2 with TRBJ2-1; no firm D call. This CDR3 is built from 13 residues. Looked up from germline, CDR1 is SGHTA and CDR2 is FQGNSA. V was shortened by 1 base and J by 10 bases, with 11 bases between the two germline ends.

The V call is TRBV6-4, the J call TRBJ2-2; unclear D gene. Germline lookup yields CDR1 MRHNA and CDR2 SNTAGT. Trimming removed 4 bases from V and 3 bases from J, with 9 bases in between. This CDR3 comprises 14 residues. The CDR3 DNA is TGTGCCAGCAGTGGCGCCTTCGACACCGGGGAGCTGTTTTTT. This translates into CASSGAFDTGELFF.

The genes are TRBV6-6 and TRBJ2-5; the D gene is possibly TRBD2 (5 bases). This CDR3 contains 13 residues. CDR1 is MNHNY, CDR2 SVGAGI, per germline (reference sequence). The V end lost 7 bases, the J end lost 4 bases, and 13 bases lay between the germline ends. In DNA form, the CDR3 reads TGTGCCAGCACCACGAGGGTCGGAGAGACCCAGTACTTC. Translation: CASTTRVGETQYF.

This chain uses TRBV11-2 with TRBJ2-5; D gene uncertain. With 2 bases removed from V and 4 bases from J, the gap between germline ends came to 11 bases. Germline CDR1 SGHAT, CDR2 FQNNGV. CDR3 size: 14 residues. CDR3 region: CASSLSLAGETQYF. CDR3 coding DNA: TGTGCCAGCAGCTTATCATTAGCAGGAGAGACCCAGTACTTC.

J is TRBJ2-7 and V is TRBV5-6; TRBD2 is a possible D gene (5 bases). Germline values: CDR1 SGHDT, CDR2 YYEEEE. The length of the CDR3 is 14 residues. The V end lost 5 bases, the J end lost 2 bases, and 14 bases lay between the germline ends. CDR3 loop: CASSFGIAAYEQYF. CDR3 nucleotides: TGTGCCAGCAGTTTCGGGATCGCAGCCTACGAGCAGTACTTC.

This clone occurred a few times. The same CDR3 can be traced to other DNA sequences in this sample. The chain links TRBV5-1 to TRBJ2-1, with 13 nucleotides matching TRBD2. The CDR3 consists of 16 residues. V trimming: 0 bases; J trimming: 5 bases; junction bases outside the gene matches: 2. The germline V gene encodes CDR1 SGHRS and CDR2 YFSETQ. CDR3 sequence (DNA): TGCGCCAGCAGCTTGGTGGGGACTAGCGGGAACAATGAGCAGTTCTTC. This encodes CASSLVGTSGNNEQFF.

The rearrangement uses TRBV7-2 and TRBJ2-7; either TRBD1 or TRBD2 may supply D (5 bases each). The CDR3 length is 13 residues. The germline V gene has CDR1 SGHTA and CDR2 FQGNSA. Trimming took off 3 bases at V and 4 bases at J, with 10 bases between the two ends. DNA for the CDR3: TGTGCCAGCAGCTTTGAGGGGCTTTACGAGCAGTACTTC. It encodes CASSFEGLYEQYF.

The chain couples TRBV14 to TRBJ2-1; a weak D match, TRBD2 (6 bases). Germline assignment: CDR1 SGHDN and CDR2 FVKESK. Trimming removed 1 base from V and 3 bases from J, with 13 bases in between. This CDR3 is built from 16 residues. The CDR3 spells CASSQGATSFYNEQFF. The CDR3 nucleotides are TGTGCCAGCAGCCAAGGAGCGACTAGTTTCTACAATGAGCAGTTCTTC.

The CDR3 DNA sequence: TGCAGCGTTGAATTCCAGGGCACAGATACGCAGTATTTT. Amino acid sequence: CSVEFQGTDTQYF. This chain links TRBV29-1 with TRBJ2-3; D gene uncertain. Trimming stripped 2 bases from V and 1 base from J, with 7 bases between. The CDR3 consists of 13 residues. Germline V gene sequence: CDR1 SQVTM, CDR2 ANQGSEA.

The V and J genes are TRBV27 and TRBJ1-1, with 8 bases fitting TRBD1. V was clipped by 7 bases and J by 2 bases; unmatched bases: 9. Per the germline V gene, CDR1 is MNHEY and CDR2 is SMNVEV (reference sequence). The length of the CDR3 is 15 residues. CDR3 region: CASTTGRGPNTEAFF. The CDR3, as DNA: TGTGCCAGCACCACGGGCAGGGGGCCTAACACTGAAGCTTTCTTT.

The table lists this clone with a count of one. V usage is TRBV5-7 and J usage is TRBJ2-2, with 10 bases fitting TRBD2. TRBV5-7 counts as an open reading frame of uncertain function. J gave up 6 bases and V 4 bases, and 9 bases lay outside the gene matches. This CDR3 contains 16 residues. The CDR3 DNA follows: TGTGCCAGCAGCCTTAAGCGGGAGGGCCATCCCGGGGAGCTGTTTTTT. Protein product: CASSLKREGHPGELFF.

CDR3 loop: CASSLVASGRMGTGELFF. Here the CDR3 DNA reads TGTGCCAGCAGTTTAGTAGCTAGCGGGAGGATGGGCACCGGGGAGCTGTTTTTT. This rearrangement joins TRBV27 to TRBJ2-2; TRBD2 matches at 11 bases. The V segment lost 2 bases and the J segment 4 bases; nucleotides outside the gene matches: 9. The CDR3 sequence is 18 residues long. The germline gives CDR1 MNHEY, CDR2 SMNVEV (reference sequence).

The chain employs TRBV11-2 and TRBJ1-4, with TRBD1 identical over 7 bases. V was pared by 1 base and J by 13 bases, with 12 bases of the junction left unmatched. CDR3 length equals 15 residues. Germline lookup yields CDR1 SGHAT and CDR2 FQNNGV. The CDR3 DNA reads TGTGCCAGCAGCTTAGCGTTACAGGGGTCGCGAGGACTGTTTTTT. Its protein product is CASSLALQGSRGLFF.

A remark on this clone: Within the sample, other DNA sequences also encode this same CDR3. The chain is built from TRBV7-9 and TRBJ2-2; D may be TRBD2 (6 bases). Trimming left V 1 base short and J 6 bases short, with 6 bases between. The CDR3 has 13 residues. Germline CDR1 and CDR2: SEHNR and FQNEAQ (reference sequence). CDR3 in amino acids: CASSLGLAGELFF. For the CDR3, the DNA is TGTGCCAGCAGCTTAGGACTAGCCGGGGAGCTGTTTTTT.